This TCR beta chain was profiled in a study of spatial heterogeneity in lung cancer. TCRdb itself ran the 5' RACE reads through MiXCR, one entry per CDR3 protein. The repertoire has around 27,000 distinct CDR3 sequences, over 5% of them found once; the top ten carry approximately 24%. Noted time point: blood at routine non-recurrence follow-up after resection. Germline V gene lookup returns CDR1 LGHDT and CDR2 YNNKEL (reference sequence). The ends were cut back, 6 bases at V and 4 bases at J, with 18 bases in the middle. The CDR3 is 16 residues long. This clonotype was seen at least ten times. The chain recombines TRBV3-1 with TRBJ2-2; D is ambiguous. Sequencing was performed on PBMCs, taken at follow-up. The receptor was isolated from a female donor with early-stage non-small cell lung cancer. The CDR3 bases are TGTGCCAGCAGTCCATATCTAGAGTGGGCCACCGGGGAGCTGTTTTTT. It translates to CASSPYLEWATGELFF.